The 13 T cell receptor beta chains below were found in one sample sequenced in a study of molecular identifiers for immune sequencing clone quantification. Each CDR3 protein is one row after TCRdb ran MiXCR on the PCR reads. The profile shows roughly 630,000 distinct CDR3 sequences, roughly 27% of them singletons. The sequenced material came from naive CD8+ T cells from blood, with Jurkat cell RNA spiked in. The subset here: FACS-sorted CD8+CD4-CCR7+CD45RA+ naive T cells. These receptor sequences come from a human donor in good health. Some libraries in this study had Jurkat cell RNA spiked in.

This clonotype was detected many times. The chain employs TRBV5-1 and TRBJ2-5; 10 nucleotides agree with TRBD1. The junction had 7 bases not matched to a gene; V was cut back by 6 bases and J by 2 bases. This CDR3 region has 15 residues. CDR1 is SGHRS, CDR2 YFSETQ, per germline. The CDR3: CASTSMGQGQETQYF. The CDR3 region has the DNA TGCGCCAGCACATCCATGGGACAGGGGCAAGAGACCCAGTACTTC.

The V gene is TRBV9, the J gene TRBJ2-5; the D is unclear. Germline CDR1 SGDLS, CDR2 YYNGEE. This CDR3 comprises 15 residues. Trimming removed 4 bases from V and 2 bases from J, with 15 bases in between. CDR3 DNA: TGTGCCAGCAGCCCCCTAGTTAGCTCACAAGAGACCCAGTACTTC. It encodes CASSPLVSSQETQYF. Full variable domain (missing parts from reference TRBV9 and TRBJ2-5): DSGVTQTPKHLITATGQRVTLRCSPRSGDLSVYWYQQSLDQGLQFLIQYYNGEERAKGNILERFSAQQFPDLHSELNLSSLELGDSALYFCASSPLVSSQETQYFGPGTRLLVL.

Many counts were recorded for this clonotype. The rearrangement uses TRBV28 and TRBJ1-1; D call uncertain. Germline V gives CDR1 MDHEN, CDR2 SYDVKM. V was pared by 5 bases and J by 5 bases, with 15 bases between. The CDR3 covers 14 residues. The CDR3 coding sequence is TGTGCCAGCAGTCCTTATTCGTCGGGGACTGAAGCTTTCTTT. Translation: CASSPYSSGTEAFF.

A note on this clonotype: Germline is not matched at one junction end, which may reflect a read error. This chain links TRBV5-3 with TRBJ1-2, with a weak D call TRBD1 (5 bases). TRBV5-3 carries the ORF label, with uncertain function. This CDR3 has 13 amino acids. The CDR3 DNA is TGTGCCAGCAGCTTGGCAGGGCACTATGGCTACACCTTC. Amino acids: CASSLAGHYGYTF.

This chain links TRBV3-1 with TRBJ1-2, with TRBD1 identical over 8 bases. J lost 4 bases, V lost 0 bases, and 7 bases had no gene match. The CDR3 is made up of 16 amino acids. Germline CDR1 is LGHDT and CDR2 is YNNKEL (reference sequence). CDR3 in amino acids: CASSQDVDREFYGYTF. CDR3 bases: TGTGCCAGCAGCCAAGATGTGGACAGGGAATTCTATGGCTACACCTTC.

Turning to this clonotype: One end of the junction does not line up with germline, which may come from a read error. The CDR3 reads CASSQDRETQCF. The CDR3 DNA sequence: TGCGCCAGCAGCCAAGATCGAGAGACCCAGTGCTTC. This sequence joins TRBV4-1 and TRBJ2-5; D is unresolved. Germline loops: CDR1 MGHRA, CDR2 YSYEKL. The CDR3 totals 12 residues.

The chain carries TRBV18 and TRBJ2-7; 9 nucleotides agree with TRBD1. There are 16 residues in the CDR3. V lost 2 bases and J lost 0; bases outside the gene matches: 5. The germline CDR1 and CDR2 sequences are KGHSH and LQKENI. CDR3 amino acids: CASSPNTGGSSYEQYF. DNA for the CDR3: TGTGCCAGCTCACCAAACACAGGGGGCAGCTCCTACGAGCAGTACTTC.

The table lists this clonotype with many counts. The rearrangement joins TRBV29-1 to TRBJ2-7; TRBD2 aligns across 7 bases. This CDR3 is 12 amino acids long. The germline CDR1 and CDR2 sequences are SQVTM and ANQGSEA. After removal of 6 bases from V and 5 bases from J, the junction contained 7 bases not matched to a gene. The CDR3 reads CSVETSWDEQYF. For the CDR3, the DNA is TGCAGCGTCGAGACTAGCTGGGACGAGCAGTACTTC.

This sequence joins TRBV6-9 and TRBJ2-2; D could derive from TRBD1 or TRBD2 (5 bases each). The germline gives CDR1 MNHGY, CDR2 SVAAGI. The CDR3 length is 15 residues. Trimming removed 8 bases at V and 0 bases at J, with 13 bases between. The CDR3 protein is CASGPRGANTGELFF. CDR3 DNA: TGTGCCAGCGGGCCTAGGGGAGCGAACACCGGGGAGCTGTTTTTT.

This rearrangement joins TRBV4-2 to TRBJ1-4; possible D gene TRBD1, 5 bases. Trimming shortened V by 4 bases and J by 6 bases, and 9 bases separated the two germline ends. The CDR3 runs 13 residues. Germline V gene sequence: CDR1 LGHNA, CDR2 YNFKEQ. CDR3 in DNA: TGTGCCAGCAGCCCCGTGGGGGATGAAAAACTGTTTTTT. This sequence encodes CASSPVGDEKLFF.

This clonotype was seen ten or more times. The V gene is TRBV12-3 or TRBV12-4, the J gene TRBJ2-3, with a weak D call TRBD1 (6 bases). The CDR3 length is 16 residues. The ends were cut back, 10 bases at V and 1 base at J, with 21 bases in the middle. The CDR3 region is CATSPWGQGRTDTQYF. The CDR3, as DNA: TGTGCCACCTCTCCCTGGGGGCAGGGGCGCACAGATACGCAGTATTTT.

This clonotype was detected only a few times. The genes are TRBV13 and TRBJ2-7, with D unresolved. Trimming left V 0 bases short and J 6 bases short, with 9 bases between. The length of the CDR3 is 13 residues. Germline CDR1 is PRHDT and CDR2 is FYEKMQ (reference sequence). The CDR3 nucleotides read TGTGCCAGCAGCTTAGGACGCCTGGGCGAGCAGTACTTC. Its translation is CASSLGRLGEQYF.

A few counts support this clonotype. The rearrangement joins TRBV29-1 to TRBJ2-1; TRBD2 agrees at 14 bases. The ends lost 7 bases at V and 10 bases at J; junction bases unmatched: 9. This CDR3 comprises 14 residues. CDR1 and CDR2 (germline): SQVTM, ANQGSEA. Here the CDR3 DNA reads TGCAGCGGAGAGACTAGCGGGAGGGCGAACGAGCAGTTCTTC. Its protein product is CSGETSGRANEQFF.